This T cell receptor beta chain was sequenced for a study of control samples from healthy donors and cancer patients. Profiled with immunoSEQ multiplex PCR; TCRdb holds only in-frame clones, not every one. Of roughly 370,000 clones in the sample, approximately 92% were seen once. This CDR3 region has 15 residues. Germline-derived CDR1 and CDR2 are SEHNR and FQNEAQ (reference sequence). Trimming pared 5 bases from V and 0 bases from J, leaving 11 bases between. The sample was PBMCs. The gene calls are TRBV7-9 and TRBJ2-1; no reliable D call. The origin of this receptor is a middle-aged man with head and neck cancer. In DNA, the CDR3 is TGTGCCAGCAGCCCACCTGGTCCCTCCTACAATGAGCAGTTCTTC. It is translated as CASSPPGPSYNEQFF.